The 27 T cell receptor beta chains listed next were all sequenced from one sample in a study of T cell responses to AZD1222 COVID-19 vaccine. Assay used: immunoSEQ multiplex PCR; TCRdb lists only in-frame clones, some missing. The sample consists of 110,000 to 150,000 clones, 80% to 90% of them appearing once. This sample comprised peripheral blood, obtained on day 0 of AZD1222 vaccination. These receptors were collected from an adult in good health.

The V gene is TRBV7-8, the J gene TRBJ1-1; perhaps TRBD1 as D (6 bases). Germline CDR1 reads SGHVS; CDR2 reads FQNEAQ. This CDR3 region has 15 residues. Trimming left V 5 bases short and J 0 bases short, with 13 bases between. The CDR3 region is CASSAQGSMNTEAFF. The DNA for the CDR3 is TGTGCCAGCAGCGCGCAGGGGTCCATGAACACTGAAGCTTTCTTT.

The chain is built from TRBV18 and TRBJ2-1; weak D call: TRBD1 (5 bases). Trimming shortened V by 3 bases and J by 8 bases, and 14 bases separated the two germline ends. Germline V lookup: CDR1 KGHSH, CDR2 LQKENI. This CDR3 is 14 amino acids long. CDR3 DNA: TGTGCCAGCTCACCCCAAAGGGGATTGCATGAGCAGTTCTTC. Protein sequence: CASSPQRGLHEQFF.

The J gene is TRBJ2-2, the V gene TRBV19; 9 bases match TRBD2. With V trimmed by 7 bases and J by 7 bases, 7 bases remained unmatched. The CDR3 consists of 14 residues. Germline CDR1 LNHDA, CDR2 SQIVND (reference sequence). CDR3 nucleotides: TGTGCCAGTATTGGCGGGAGGGCCGTCGGGGAGCTGTTTTTT. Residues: CASIGGRAVGELFF.

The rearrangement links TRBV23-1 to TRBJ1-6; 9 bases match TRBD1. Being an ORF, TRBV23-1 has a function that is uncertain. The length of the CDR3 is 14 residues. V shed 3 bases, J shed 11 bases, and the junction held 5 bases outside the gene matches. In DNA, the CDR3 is TGCGCCAGCAGTCAGGGACAGGGAGCGGCACCCCTCCACTTT. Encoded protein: CASSQGQGAAPLHF.

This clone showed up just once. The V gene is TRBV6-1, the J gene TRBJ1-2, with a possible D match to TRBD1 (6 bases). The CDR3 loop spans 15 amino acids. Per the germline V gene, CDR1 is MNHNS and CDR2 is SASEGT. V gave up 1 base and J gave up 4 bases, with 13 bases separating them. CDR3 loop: CASSEGTDGSYGYTF. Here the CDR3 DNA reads TGTGCCAGCAGTGAAGGGACAGATGGGTCCTATGGCTACACCTTC.

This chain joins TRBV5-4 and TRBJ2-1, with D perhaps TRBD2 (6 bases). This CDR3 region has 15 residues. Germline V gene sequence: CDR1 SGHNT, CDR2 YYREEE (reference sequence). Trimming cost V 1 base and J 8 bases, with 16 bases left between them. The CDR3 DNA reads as TGTGCCAGCAGCTTGTTTGGGGGGAGGAATTATGAGCAGTTCTTC. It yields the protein CASSLFGGRNYEQFF.

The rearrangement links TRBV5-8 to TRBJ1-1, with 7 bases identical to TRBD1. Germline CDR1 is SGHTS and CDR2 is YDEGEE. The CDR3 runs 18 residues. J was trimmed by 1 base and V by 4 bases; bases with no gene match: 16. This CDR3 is CASSLTGTVIWGNTEAFF. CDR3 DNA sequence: TGTGCCAGCAGCCTGACCGGGACAGTAATCTGGGGGAACACTGAAGCTTTCTTT.

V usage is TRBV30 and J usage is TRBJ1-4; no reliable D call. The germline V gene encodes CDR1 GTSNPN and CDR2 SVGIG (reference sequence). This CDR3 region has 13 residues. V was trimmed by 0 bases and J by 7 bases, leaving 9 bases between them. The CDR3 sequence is CAWSVRWGEKLFF. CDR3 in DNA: TGTGCCTGGAGTGTAAGATGGGGTGAAAAACTGTTTTTT.

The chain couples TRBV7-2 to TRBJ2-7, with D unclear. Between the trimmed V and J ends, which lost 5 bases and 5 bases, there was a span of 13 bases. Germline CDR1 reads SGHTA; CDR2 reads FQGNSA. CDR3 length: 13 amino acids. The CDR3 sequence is CASSALRLDEQYF. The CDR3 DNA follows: TGTGCCAGCAGCGCCCTCAGGTTAGACGAGCAGTACTTC.

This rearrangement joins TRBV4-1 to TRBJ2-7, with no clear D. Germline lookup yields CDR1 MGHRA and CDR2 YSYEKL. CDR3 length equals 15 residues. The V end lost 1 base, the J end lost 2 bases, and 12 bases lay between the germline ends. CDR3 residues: CASSQGSPGTYEQYF. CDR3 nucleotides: TGCGCCAGCAGCCAAGGTTCGCCCGGTACCTACGAGCAGTACTTC.

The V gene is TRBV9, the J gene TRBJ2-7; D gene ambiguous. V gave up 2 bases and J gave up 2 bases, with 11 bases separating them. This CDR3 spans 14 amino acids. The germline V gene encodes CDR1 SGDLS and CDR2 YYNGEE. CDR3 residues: CASSVTGTTYEQYF. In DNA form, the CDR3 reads TGTGCCAGCAGCGTGACTGGAACAACCTACGAGCAGTACTTC.

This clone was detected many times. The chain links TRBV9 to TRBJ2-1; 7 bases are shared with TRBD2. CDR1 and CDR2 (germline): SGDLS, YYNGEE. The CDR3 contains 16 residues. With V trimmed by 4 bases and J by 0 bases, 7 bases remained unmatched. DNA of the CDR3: TGTGCCAGCAGCCGACTAGCCCTGAGCTCCTACAATGAGCAGTTCTTC. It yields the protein CASSRLALSSYNEQFF.

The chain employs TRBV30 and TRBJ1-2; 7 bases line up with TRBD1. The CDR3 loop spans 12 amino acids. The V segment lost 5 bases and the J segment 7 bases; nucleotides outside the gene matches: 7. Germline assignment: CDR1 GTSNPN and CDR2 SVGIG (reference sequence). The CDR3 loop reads CAWGGQYSGYTF. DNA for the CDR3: TGTGCCTGGGGGGGACAGTATTCTGGCTACACCTTC. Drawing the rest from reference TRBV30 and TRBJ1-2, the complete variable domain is SQTIHQWPATLVQPVGSPLSLECTVEGTSNPNLYWYRQAAGRGLQLLFYSVGIGQISSEVPQNLSASRPQDRQFILSSKKLLLSDSGFYLCAWGGQYSGYTFGSGTRLTVV.

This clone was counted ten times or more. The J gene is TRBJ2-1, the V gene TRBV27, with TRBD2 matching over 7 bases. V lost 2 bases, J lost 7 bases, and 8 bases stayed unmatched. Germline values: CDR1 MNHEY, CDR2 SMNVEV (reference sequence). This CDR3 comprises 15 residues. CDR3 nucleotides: TGTGCCAGCAGTTTACAGCGGGGAAGACCGAATGAGCAGTTCTTC. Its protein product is CASSLQRGRPNEQFF.

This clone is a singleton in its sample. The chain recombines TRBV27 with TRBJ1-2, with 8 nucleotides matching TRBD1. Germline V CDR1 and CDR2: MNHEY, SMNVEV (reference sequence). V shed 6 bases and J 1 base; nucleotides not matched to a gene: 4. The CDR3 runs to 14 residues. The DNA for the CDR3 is TGTGCCAGCAGAACGGACAGGGTTAACTATGGCTACACCTTC. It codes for CASRTDRVNYGYTF.

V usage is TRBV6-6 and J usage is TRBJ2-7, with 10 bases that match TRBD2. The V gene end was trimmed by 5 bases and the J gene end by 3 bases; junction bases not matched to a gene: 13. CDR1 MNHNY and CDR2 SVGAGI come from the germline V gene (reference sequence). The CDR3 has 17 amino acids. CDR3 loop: CASSRPSTLAGDYEQYF. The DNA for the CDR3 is TGTGCCAGCAGTCGGCCCAGCACTCTAGCGGGAGACTACGAGCAGTACTTC.

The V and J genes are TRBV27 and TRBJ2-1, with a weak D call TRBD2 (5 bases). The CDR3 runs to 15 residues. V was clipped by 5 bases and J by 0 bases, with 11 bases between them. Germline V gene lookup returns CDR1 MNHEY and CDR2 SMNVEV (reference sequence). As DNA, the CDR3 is TGTGCCAGCAGTCTCGGGGTTAGCTCCTACAATGAGCAGTTCTTC. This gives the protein CASSLGVSSYNEQFF.

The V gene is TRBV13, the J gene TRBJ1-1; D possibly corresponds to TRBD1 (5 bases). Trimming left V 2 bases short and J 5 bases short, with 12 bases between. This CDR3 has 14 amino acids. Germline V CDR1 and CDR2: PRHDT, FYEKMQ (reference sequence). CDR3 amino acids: CASSLRGRTTEAFF. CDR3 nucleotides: TGTGCCAGCAGCTTAAGGGGCCGGACGACTGAAGCTTTCTTT.

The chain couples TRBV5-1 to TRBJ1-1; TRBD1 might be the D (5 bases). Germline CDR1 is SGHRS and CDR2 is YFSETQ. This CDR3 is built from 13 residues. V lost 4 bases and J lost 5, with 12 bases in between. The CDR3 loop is CASSLLQGTEAFF. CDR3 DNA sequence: TGCGCCAGCAGCCTCCTTCAGGGAACTGAAGCTTTCTTT.

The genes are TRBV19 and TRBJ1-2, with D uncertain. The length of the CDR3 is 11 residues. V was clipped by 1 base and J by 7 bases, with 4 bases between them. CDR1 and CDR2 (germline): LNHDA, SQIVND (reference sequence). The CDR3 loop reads CASSIVGGYTF. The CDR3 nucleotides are TGTGCCAGTAGTATAGTCGGTGGCTACACCTTC.

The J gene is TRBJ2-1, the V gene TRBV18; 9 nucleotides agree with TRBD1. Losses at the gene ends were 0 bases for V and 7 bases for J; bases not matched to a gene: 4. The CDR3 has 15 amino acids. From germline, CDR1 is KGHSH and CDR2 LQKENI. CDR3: CASSPPGTGLNEQFF. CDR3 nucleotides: TGTGCCAGCTCACCACCTGGGACAGGGTTGAATGAGCAGTTCTTC.

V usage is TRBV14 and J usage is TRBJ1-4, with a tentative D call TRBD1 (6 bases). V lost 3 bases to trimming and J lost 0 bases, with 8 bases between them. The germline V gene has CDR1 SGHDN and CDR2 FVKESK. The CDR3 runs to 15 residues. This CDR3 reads CASSQYRATNEKLFF. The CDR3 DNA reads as TGTGCCAGCAGCCAGTACAGGGCAACTAATGAAAAACTGTTTTTT. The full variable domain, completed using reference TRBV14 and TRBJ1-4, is EAGVTQFPSHSVIEKGQTVTLRCDPISGHDNLYWYRRVMGKEIKFLLHFVKESKQDESGMPNNRFLAERTGGTYSTLKVQPAELEDSGVYFCASSQYRATNEKLFFGSGTQLSVL.

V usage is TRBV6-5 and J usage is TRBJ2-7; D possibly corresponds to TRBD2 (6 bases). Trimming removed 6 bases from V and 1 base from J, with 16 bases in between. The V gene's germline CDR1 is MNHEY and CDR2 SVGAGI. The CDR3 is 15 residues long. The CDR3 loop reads CASRFSGARSYEQYF. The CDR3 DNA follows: TGTGCCAGCAGGTTTAGCGGAGCCCGGTCCTACGAGCAGTACTTC.

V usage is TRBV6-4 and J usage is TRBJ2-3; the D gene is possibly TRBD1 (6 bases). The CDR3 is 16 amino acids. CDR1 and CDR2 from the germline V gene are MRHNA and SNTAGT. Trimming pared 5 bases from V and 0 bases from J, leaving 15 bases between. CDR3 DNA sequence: TGTGCCAGCAGTCTATACAGGGAAACTAGCACAGATACGCAGTATTTT. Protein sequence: CASSLYRETSTDTQYF.

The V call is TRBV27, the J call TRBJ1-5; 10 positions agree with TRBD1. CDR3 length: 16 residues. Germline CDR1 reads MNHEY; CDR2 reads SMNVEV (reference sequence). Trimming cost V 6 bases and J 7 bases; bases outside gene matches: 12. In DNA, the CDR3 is TGTGCCAGCAGGGAGTATGGGACAGGGGTTAGCCAGCCCCAGCATTTT. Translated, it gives CASREYGTGVSQPQHF.

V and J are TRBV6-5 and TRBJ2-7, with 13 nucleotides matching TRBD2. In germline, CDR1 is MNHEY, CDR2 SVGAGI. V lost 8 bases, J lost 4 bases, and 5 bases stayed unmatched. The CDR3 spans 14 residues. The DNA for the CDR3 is TGTGCCAGCTTCGGACTAGCGGGAGCTTACGAGCAGTACTTC. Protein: CASFGLAGAYEQYF.

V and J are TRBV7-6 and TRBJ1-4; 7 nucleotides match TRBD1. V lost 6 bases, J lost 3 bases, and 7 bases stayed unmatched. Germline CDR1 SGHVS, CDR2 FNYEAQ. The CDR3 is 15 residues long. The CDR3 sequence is CASSSNRGANEKLFF. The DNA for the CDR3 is TGTGCCAGCAGTTCGAACAGGGGAGCTAATGAAAAACTGTTTTTT. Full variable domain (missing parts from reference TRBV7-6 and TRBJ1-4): GAGVSQSPRYKVTKRGQDVALRCDPISGHVSLYWYRQALGQGPEFLTYFNYEAQQDKSGLPNDRFSAERPEGSISTLTIQRTEQRDSAMYRCASSSNRGANEKLFFGSGTQLSVL.